This TCR beta chain was sequenced in a study of blood T cell repertoires in COVID-19. Study context: From T cells, B-cell-depleted T cells, or PBMCs came the material, which was cDNA or gDNA.

Cohort 3 recovered donors had two negative PCRs, clearance, or symptom resolution. This clone was observed once. Here immunoSEQ multiplex PCR was the method, and the copy in TCRdb shows in-frame clones only, minus some. The table has 220,000 or so clones, 82% seen once. V was pared by 3 bases and J by 0 bases, with 5 bases of the junction left unmatched. Germline assignment: CDR1 KGHSH and CDR2 LQKENI. The CDR3 length is 16 residues. The source of this sequence is a woman aged 55 to 70 who had recovered from COVID-19. The J gene is TRBJ2-1, the V gene TRBV18; 7 bases map to TRBD1. Sequences were obtained from PBMCs or T cells enriched from blood (not recorded which). CDR3 loop: CASSPPGQSSYNEQFF. The CDR3 DNA sequence: TGTGCCAGCTCACCGCCGGGACAGAGCTCCTACAATGAGCAGTTCTTC.